This T cell receptor (beta chain) is from a study of blood T cell repertoires in COVID-19. Study-wide background: Collection of acute and convalescent COVID-19 samples took place in the United States, Italy and Spain. T cells, B-cell-depleted T cells, or PBMCs provided the cDNA or gDNA that served as material.

Under the authors' procedure: Estimation of nucleated cell counts was performed using reference gene primer amplification. Sequenced by immunoSEQ multiplex PCR; TCRdb stores in-frame clones only, minus some. That table gives V, J and clone size, and the DNA gave D and trimming. The table has 57,000 or so clones, about 86% seen once. The receptor was derived from a human donor in a cohort sampled during active COVID-19. The sample consisted of peripheral blood.

The chain's CDR3 is CASSTSLTGTANVLTF. CDR3 in DNA: TGTGCCAGTAGTACTTCTTTAACCGGGACTGCTAATGTCCTGACTTTC. The chain recombines TRBV19 with TRBJ2-6, with TRBD2 as a possible D gene (6 bases). The CDR3 runs 16 residues. V shed 4 bases and J shed 13 bases, with 23 bases lying between them. In germline, CDR1 is LNHDA, CDR2 SQIVND (reference sequence).